The T cell receptor beta chain described here comes from a study of T cell changes during pregnancy in multiple sclerosis (dated by TCRdb to the late 2010s). General notes on the study: The study looked at changes in the T cell repertoire across pregnancy in women with multiple sclerosis.

The CDR3, cysteine through phenylalanine, is 14 amino acids long. Only CDR3 DNA remains: 42 bases, in frame from the first base. Germline trimming: 5 bases from V, 1 base from J; junction bases outside gene matches: 4. In the germline V gene (reference sequence), CDR1 corresponds to LNHDA and CDR2 to SQIVND. The receptor library was made with the immunoSEQ multiplex PCR assay. As stored in TCRdb, this immuneACCESS dataset retains in-frame rearrangements with V and J assigned. A fraction of the clones does not appear; measured against another copy, unresolved V genes explain less than half of the discrepancy, and the remainder lacks a known reason. The sample table shows 70,000 to 95,000 clones, and just over 90% are seen once. The ten largest clones take up about 0.45% of the sample. For this clone: Its antigen specificity is not known. No qualities accompany the bases; no much larger clone lies one base away.

The origin of this receptor is a female donor with multiple sclerosis, enrolled in a pregnancy study. The chain links TRBV19 with TRBJ2-5; a stretch of 7 junction bases matches TRBD1. The sequenced sample was CD4+ T cells from peripheral blood mononuclear cells, obtained in the second trimester of pregnancy. The DNA is as follows: TGTGCCAGTAGTGTGGGACAGACCCAAGAGACCCAGTACTTC. It translates to CASSVGQTQETQYF. Joined to the reference TRBV19 and TRBJ2-5 proteins, this CDR3 gives the full variable domain: DGGITQSPKYLFRKEGQNVTLSCEQNLNHDAMYWYRQDPGQGLRLIYYSQIVNDFQKGDIAEGYSVSREKKESFPLTVTSAQKNPTAFYLCASSVGQTQETQYFGPGTRLLVL.